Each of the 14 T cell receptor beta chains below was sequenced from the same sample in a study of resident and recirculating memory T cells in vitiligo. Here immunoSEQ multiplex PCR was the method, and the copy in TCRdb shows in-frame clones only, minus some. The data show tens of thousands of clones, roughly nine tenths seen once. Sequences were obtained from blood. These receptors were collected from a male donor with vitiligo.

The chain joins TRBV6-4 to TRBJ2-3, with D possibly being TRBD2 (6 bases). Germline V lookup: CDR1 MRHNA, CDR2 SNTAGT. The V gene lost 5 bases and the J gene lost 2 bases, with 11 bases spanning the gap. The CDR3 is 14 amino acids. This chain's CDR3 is CASSQAGSTDTQYF. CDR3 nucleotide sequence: TGTGCCAGCAGTCAAGCGGGTTCCACAGATACGCAGTATTTT.

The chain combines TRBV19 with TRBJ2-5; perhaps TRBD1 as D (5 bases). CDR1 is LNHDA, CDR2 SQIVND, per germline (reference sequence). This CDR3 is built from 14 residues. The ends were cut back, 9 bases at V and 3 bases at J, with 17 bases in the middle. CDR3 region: CARFRRQIEETQYF. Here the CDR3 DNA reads TGTGCCAGGTTTCGGCGACAGATTGAAGAGACCCAGTACTTC.

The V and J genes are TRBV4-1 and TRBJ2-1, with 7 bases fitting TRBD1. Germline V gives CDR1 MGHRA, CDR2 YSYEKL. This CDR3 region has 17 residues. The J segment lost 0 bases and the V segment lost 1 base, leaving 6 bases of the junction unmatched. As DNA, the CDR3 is TGCGCCAGCAGCCAAGCCGGAGCAGGGGGCTCCTACAATGAGCAGTTCTTC. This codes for CASSQAGAGGSYNEQFF.

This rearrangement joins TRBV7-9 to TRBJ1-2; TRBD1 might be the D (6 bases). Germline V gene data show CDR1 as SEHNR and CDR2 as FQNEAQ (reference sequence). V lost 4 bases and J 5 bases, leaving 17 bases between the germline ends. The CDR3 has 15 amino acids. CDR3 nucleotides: TGTGCCAGCAGCTCCGAATACAGGGTAGAGTATGGCTACACCTTC. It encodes CASSSEYRVEYGYTF.

In DNA form, the CDR3 reads TGTGCCAGCAGCTTAACTCCAGGGCCTTCCTACGAGCAGTACTTC. This codes for CASSLTPGPSYEQYF. The chain combines TRBV7-2 with TRBJ2-7; a possible D gene is TRBD1 (5 bases). V was trimmed by 2 bases and J by 1 base, leaving 12 bases between them. This CDR3 contains 15 residues. Germline CDR1 and CDR2: SGHTA and FQGNSA.

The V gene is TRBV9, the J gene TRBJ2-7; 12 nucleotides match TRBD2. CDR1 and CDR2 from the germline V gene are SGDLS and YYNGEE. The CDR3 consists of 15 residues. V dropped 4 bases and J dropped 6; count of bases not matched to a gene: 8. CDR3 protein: CASSPSGGASAEQYF. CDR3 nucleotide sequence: TGTGCCAGCAGCCCTAGCGGGGGGGCATCTGCCGAGCAGTACTTC.

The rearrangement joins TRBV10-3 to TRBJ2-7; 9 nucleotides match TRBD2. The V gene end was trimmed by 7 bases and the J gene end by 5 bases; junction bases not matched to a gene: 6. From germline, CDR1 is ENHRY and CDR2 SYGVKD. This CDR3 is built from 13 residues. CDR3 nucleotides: TGTGCCATCAAGGCGGGGGGGCAGAACGAGCAGTACTTC. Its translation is CAIKAGGQNEQYF.

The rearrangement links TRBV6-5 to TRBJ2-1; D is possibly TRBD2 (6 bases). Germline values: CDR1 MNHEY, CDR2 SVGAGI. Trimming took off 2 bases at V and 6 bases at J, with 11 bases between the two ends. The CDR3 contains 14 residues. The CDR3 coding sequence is TGTGCCAGCAGTTACCCCGGACTAATCAATGAGCAGTTCTTC. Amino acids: CASSYPGLINEQFF.

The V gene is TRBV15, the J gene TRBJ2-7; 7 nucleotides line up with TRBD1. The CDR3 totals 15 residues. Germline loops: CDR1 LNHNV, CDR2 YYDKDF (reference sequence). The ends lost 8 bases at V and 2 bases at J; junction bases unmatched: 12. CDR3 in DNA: TGTGCCACCGCCGCCTTCGGACAGGCCCCCTACGAGCAGTACTTC. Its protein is CATAAFGQAPYEQYF. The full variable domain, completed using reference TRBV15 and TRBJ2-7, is DAMVIQNPRYQVTQFGKPVTLSCSQTLNHNVMYWYQQKSSQAPKLLFHYYDKDFNNEADTPDNFQSRRPNTSFCFLDIRSPGLGDTAMYLCATAAFGQAPYEQYFGPGTRLTVT.

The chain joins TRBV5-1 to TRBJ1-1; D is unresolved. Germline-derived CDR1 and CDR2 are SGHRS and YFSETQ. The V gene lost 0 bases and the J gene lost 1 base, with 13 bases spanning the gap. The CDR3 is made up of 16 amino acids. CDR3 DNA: TGCGCCAGCAGCTTGGAGTTCATGGCCACGAACACTGAAGCTTTCTTT. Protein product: CASSLEFMATNTEAFF.

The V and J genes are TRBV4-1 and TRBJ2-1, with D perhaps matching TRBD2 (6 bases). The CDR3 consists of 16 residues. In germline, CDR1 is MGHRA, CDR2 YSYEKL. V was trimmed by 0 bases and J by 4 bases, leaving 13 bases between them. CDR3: CASSQDSGVLYNEQFF. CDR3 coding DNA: TGCGCCAGCAGCCAAGATTCGGGGGTACTATACAATGAGCAGTTCTTC.

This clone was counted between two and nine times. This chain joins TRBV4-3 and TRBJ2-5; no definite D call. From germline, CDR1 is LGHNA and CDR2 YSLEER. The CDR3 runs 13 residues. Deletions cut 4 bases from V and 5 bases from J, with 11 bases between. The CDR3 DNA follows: TGCGCCAGCAGCCCTAGAGATGGGGAGACCCAGTACTTC. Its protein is CASSPRDGETQYF.

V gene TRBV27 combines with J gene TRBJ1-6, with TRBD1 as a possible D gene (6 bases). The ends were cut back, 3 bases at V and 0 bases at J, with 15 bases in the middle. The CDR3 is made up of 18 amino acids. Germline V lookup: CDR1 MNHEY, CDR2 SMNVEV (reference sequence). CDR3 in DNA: TGTGCCAGCAGTTTCCGCTCCAGGACAGTCTCCTATAATTCACCCCTCCACTTT. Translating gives CASSFRSRTVSYNSPLHF.

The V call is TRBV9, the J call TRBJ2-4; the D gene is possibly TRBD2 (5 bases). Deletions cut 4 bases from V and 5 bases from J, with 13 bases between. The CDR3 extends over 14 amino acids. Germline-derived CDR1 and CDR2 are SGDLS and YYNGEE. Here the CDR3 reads CASSPRGEENIQYF. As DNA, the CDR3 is TGTGCCAGCAGCCCCCGGGGAGAGGAAAACATTCAGTACTTC.